The rows below give T cell receptor beta chains drawn from one sample of a study of cytomegalovirus exposure and HLA in healthy donors. Measured with immunoSEQ multiplex PCR; TCRdb has only the in-frame clones, and not every one. The sample consists of some 160,000 clones, 60% to 80% of them appearing once. The sample taken for sequencing was PBMCs. The receptors shown here come from a woman in her 30s in good health and CMV-seronegative. The CDR3 runs from the conserved cysteine through the conserved F or W. A D gene is named only where the DNA matches it firmly. The size field is filled for only some rows; it gives once, few, many or a size class.

d_gene	v_gene	j_gene	len	abundance	CDR3aa	CDR3nt
TRBD1	TRBV29-1	TRBJ1-2	16	NA	CSVEDQYRTGAYGYTF	TGCAGCGTTGAAGATCAATACAGGACAGGGGCGTATGGCTACACCTTC
NA	TRBV11-1	TRBJ2-2	14	NA	CASSLYRSTEELFF	TGTGCCAGCAGCTTATACAGGTCCACGGAGGAGCTGTTTTTT
TRBD2	TRBV2	TRBJ2-1	15	NA	CASRSSGGAYNEQFF	TGTGCCAGCAGGTCTAGCGGGGGGGCCTACAATGAGCAGTTCTTC
TRBD1	TRBV5-1	TRBJ1-1	18	NA	CASSSRQGRMSSDTEAFF	TGCGCCAGCAGCTCCCGACAGGGGCGGATGAGTTCCGACACTGAAGCTTTCTTT
NA	TRBV5-1	TRBJ2-5	15	few	CASSREILYQETQYF	TGCGCCAGCAGCCGAGAAATTCTCTACCAAGAGACCCAGTACTTC
TRBD1	TRBV18	TRBJ1-5	15	few	CASSPLGTENQPQHF	TGTGCCAGCTCACCCCTCGGGACAGAGAATCAGCCCCAGCATTTT
NA	TRBV5-5	TRBJ2-2	16	few	CASSLGQGLDTGELFF	TGTGCCAGCAGCTTGGGGCAGGGTTTGGACACCGGGGAGCTGTTTTTT
NA	TRBV4-1	TRBJ2-7	13	few	CASSQDPFLEQYF	TGCGCCAGCAGCCAAGACCCCTTTTTGGAGCAGTACTTC
NA	TRBV2	TRBJ1-1	13	NA	CASSDQGNTEAFF	TGTGCCAGCAGTGACCAGGGCAACACTGAAGCTTTCTTT
TRBD1	TRBV27	TRBJ1-6	13	NA	CASSLNRGSPLHF	TGTGCCAGCAGTTTAAACAGGGGCTCACCCCTCCACTTT
TRBD2	TRBV5-1	TRBJ2-2	17	NA	CASSLGPTSGHGGELFF	TGCGCCAGCAGCTTGGGTCCGACTAGCGGGCACGGCGGGGAGCTGTTTTTT
NA	TRBV7-8	TRBJ1-1	11	NA	CASSFTTEAFF	TGTGCCAGCAGCTTTACTACTGAAGCTTTCTTT
NA	TRBV6-5	TRBJ2-5	13	NA	CASSTKLGETQYF	TGTGCCAGCTCTACTAAATTGGGAGAGACCCAGTACTTC
TRBD2	TRBV5-6	TRBJ2-5	14	NA	CASSPVAGGETQYF	TGTGCCAGCAGCCCGGTAGCGGGGGGAGAGACCCAGTACTTC
NA	TRBV6-6	TRBJ1-1	15	NA	CASSSFRGVRTEAFF	TGTGCCAGCAGTTCCTTCCGCGGGGTACGCACTGAAGCTTTCTTT
TRBD1	TRBV2	TRBJ2-7	14	NA	CAGGQASSSYEQYF	TGTGCCGGGGGACAGGCTTCATCCTCCTACGAGCAGTACTTC
NA	TRBV14	TRBJ2-4	14	NA	CASSPGLAKNIQYF	TGTGCCAGCAGCCCCGGACTAGCCAAAAACATTCAGTACTTC
NA	TRBV15	TRBJ1-2	14	NA	CATSRGQDNYGYTF	TGTGCCACCAGCAGGGGGCAGGACAACTATGGCTACACCTTC
NA	TRBV19	TRBJ2-5	13	NA	CASSPTGGETQYF	TGTGCCAGTAGCCCGACCGGGGGAGAGACCCAGTACTTC
NA	TRBV7-8	TRBJ2-3	14	few	CASSFPGDTDTQYF	TGTGCCAGCAGCTTTCCCGGGGACACAGATACGCAGTATTTT
NA	TRBV6-1	TRBJ1-1	14	NA	CASRPDGQLTEAFF	TGTGCCAGCAGGCCCGACGGACAGTTGACTGAAGCTTTCTTT
NA	TRBV9	TRBJ2-3	12	NA	CASSPHTDTQYF	TGTGCCAGCAGCCCCCACACAGATACGCAGTATTTT
NA	TRBV15	TRBJ1-6	15	NA	CATSSMGSQESPLHF	TGTGCCACCAGCAGTATGGGGAGCCAGGAATCACCCCTCCACTTT
NA	TRBV28	TRBJ1-4	14	NA	CASQGTGSNEKLFF	TGTGCCAGCCAAGGTACAGGGTCTAATGAAAAACTGTTTTTT
NA	TRBV10-3	TRBJ2-5	14	NA	CAISDLDRLQKQYF	TGTGCCATCAGTGACCTTGACAGGCTGCAAAAGCAGTACTTC
TRBD1	TRBV5-1	TRBJ2-4	15	NA	CASSLAPGQGDIQYF	TGCGCCAGCAGCTTGGCCCCGGGACAGGGAGACATTCAGTACTTC
NA	TRBV7-3	TRBJ1-2	13	NA	CASSFEGQRGYTF	TGTGCCAGCAGCTTCGAGGGTCAACGGGGCTACACCTTC
NA	TRBV6-6	TRBJ1-6	12	NA	CASLNRNSPLHF	TGTGCCAGCTTAAATCGGAATTCACCCCTCCACTTT
TRBD2	TRBV9	TRBJ2-1	16	few	CASSATIAGGRGEQFF	TGTGCCAGCAGCGCGACAATAGCGGGGGGGCGCGGTGAGCAGTTCTTC
TRBD1	TRBV27	TRBJ1-6	15	NA	CASSFDRVINSPLHF	TGTGCCAGCAGTTTTGACAGGGTGATTAATTCACCCCTCCACTTT
NA	TRBV7-3	TRBJ2-1	15	NA	CASSLMIAELQEQFF	TGTGCCAGCAGCTTAATGATTGCGGAGCTCCAAGAGCAGTTCTTC
NA	TRBV19	TRBJ2-3	16	NA	CASSIFITVSTDTQYF	TGTGCCAGTAGTATATTTATCACAGTCAGCACAGATACGCAGTATTTT
NA	TRBV14	TRBJ2-2	18	NA	CASSQDRVIASDTGELFF	TGTGCCAGCAGCCAAGATCGGGTGATAGCCTCCGACACCGGGGAGCTGTTTTTT
NA	TRBV7-2	TRBJ1-1	13	NA	CASSLERNTEAFF	TGTGCCAGCAGCTTGGAGCGTAACACTGAAGCTTTCTTT
NA	TRBV5-4	TRBJ1-6	15	NA	CASSLSPTQGSPLHF	TGTGCCAGCAGCTTGTCTCCAACACAGGGATCACCCCTCCACTTT
NA	TRBV18	TRBJ1-6	18	NA	CASSPDDRTGSYNSPLHF	TGTGCCAGCTCCCCCGATGACAGGACCGGGTCCTATAATTCACCCCTCCACTTT
NA	TRBV20-1	TRBJ1-2	10	NA	CSASVYGYTF	TGCAGTGCTTCAGTCTATGGCTACACCTTC
TRBD1	TRBV10-3	TRBJ2-2	16	NA	CAISAGQGVVAGELFF	TGTGCCATCAGTGCGGGACAGGGGGTTGTTGCCGGGGAGCTGTTTTTT
NA	TRBV12-5	TRBJ2-3	14	NA	CASALTRSTDTQYF	TGTGCTAGTGCCTTGACTAGAAGCACAGATACGCAGTATTTT
TRBD1	TRBV18	TRBJ2-2	14	NA	CASSPLTGVEELFF	TGTGCCAGCTCACCGTTGACAGGGGTTGAGGAGCTGTTTTTT
NA	TRBV28	TRBJ1-1	13	few	CASSPPRETEAFF	TGTGCCAGCAGTCCTCCCAGGGAAACTGAAGCTTTCTTT
NA	TRBV4-2	TRBJ2-2	17	NA	CASSRNTRDLGTGELFF	TGTGCCAGCAGCCGAAATACCCGGGACTTAGGCACCGGGGAGCTGTTTTTT
NA	TRBV27	TRBJ2-7	11	NA	CASNEGDEQYF	TGTGCCAGCAACGAAGGGGACGAGCAGTACTTC
TRBD2	TRBV5-1	TRBJ2-2	17	once	CASSTKSGGAGTGELFF	TGCGCCAGCAGCACAAAAAGCGGGGGGGCTGGAACCGGGGAGCTGTTTTTT
TRBD1	TRBV30	TRBJ2-7	17	once	CAWRGTGGIPISYEQYF	TGTGCCTGGAGAGGGACAGGGGGCATCCCTATTAGCTACGAGCAGTACTTC
NA	TRBV5-1	TRBJ2-3	14	NA	CASSSDLYTDTQYF	TGCGCCAGCAGCTCGGACTTATACACAGATACGCAGTATTTT
NA	TRBV19	TRBJ1-2	12	NA	CASSIPQGYYTF	TGTGCCAGTAGTATCCCCCAGGGGTACTACACCTTC